This T cell receptor (beta chain) is drawn from a study of CD8+ T cells in alopecia areata. Germline CDR1 and CDR2: MNHEY and SVGAGI. This CDR3 has 13 amino acids. V lost 6 bases, J lost 8 bases, and 6 bases stayed unmatched. Treatment meaning: oral pan-JAK inhibitor, 5-10 mg twice daily. TCR sequencing used cDNA made by reverse transcription of extracted RNA. Produced via immunoSEQ multiplex PCR; TCRdb's table is partial and in-frame only. The sample includes hundreds of thousands of clones, nearly 60% of them seen just once. The receptor's source is a human donor with alopecia areata. The chain couples TRBV6-5 to TRBJ2-1, with TRBD2 identical over 8 bases. The sequencing here drew on CD4+ T cells sorted from blood, taken at week 24, from a patient treated with tofacitinib. For the CDR3, the DNA is TGTGCCAGCAGCCGGACTAGCCACCATGAGCAGTTCTTC. Protein product: CASSRTSHHEQFF.